The 16 T cell receptor beta chains reported below all come from one sample, sequenced in a study of blood T cell repertoires in COVID-19 (dated by TCRdb to about 2020). Receptor amplification or capture employed the immunoSEQ multiplex PCR assay. The immuneACCESS repertoire file appears here via TCRdb, limited to in-frame rearrangements. These files lack a portion of the clones; in checked studies, under half of the deficit traces to unresolved V genes, and the cause of the others is not known. Within this sample are around 250,000 clones, with roughly 89% of them counted one time only. In total, the top ten clones hold less than 2% of the sample. Sequencing used peripheral blood. Receptor source: a woman between 35 and 50 years old who had recovered from COVID-19.

The rearrangement links TRBV21-1 to TRBJ1-2; the table gives TRBD1 as D, unverified against the DNA. TRBV21-1 is shown as a pseudogene. The CDR3 runs 16 residues. The CDR3 protein is CASSTGTGTGGGCYTF. The CDR3 DNA follows: TGTGCCAGCAGCACGGGGACTGGGACAGGGGGCGGGTGCTACACCTTC.

The chain uses TRBV3-1 (or the pseudogene TRBV3-2) and TRBJ1-6, with D unresolved. The CDR3 loop spans 14 amino acids. Germline lookup yields CDR1 LGHDT and CDR2 YNNKEL (reference sequence). Trimming stripped 1 base from V and 6 bases from J, with 7 bases between. CDR3 sequence reads: CASSQVHGNSPLHF. The CDR3 nucleotides read TGTGCCAGCAGCCAAGTTCACGGTAATTCACCCCTCCACTTT.

The chain has TRBV6-5 and TRBJ2-1, with 10 bases matching TRBD2. CDR1 and CDR2 (germline): MNHEY, SVGAGI. This CDR3 comprises 15 residues. Trimming took 5 bases from V and 9 from J; bases not matched to a gene: 10. CDR3 loop: CASSPTSGASFEQFF. The CDR3 DNA is TGTGCCAGCAGTCCAACTAGCGGGGCCTCCTTTGAGCAGTTCTTC.

This clone was observed a single time. V is TRBV5-4 and J is TRBJ1-2; 8 nucleotides line up with TRBD1. The CDR3 has 15 residues. V shed 2 bases, J shed 8 bases, and the junction held 11 bases outside the gene matches. The germline V gene has CDR1 SGHNT and CDR2 YYREEE (reference sequence). The CDR3 sequence is CASSFRTGNLGGYTF. The CDR3 DNA follows: TGTGCCAGCAGCTTCCGGACAGGGAATTTAGGAGGCTACACCTTC.

The rearrangement uses TRBV9 and TRBJ2-2; possibly TRBD2 for D (6 bases). V was trimmed by 2 bases and J by 2 bases, leaving 10 bases between them. CDR1 is SGDLS, CDR2 YYNGEE, per germline. The CDR3 is made up of 15 amino acids. The DNA of the CDR3 is TGTGCCAGCAGCGTCTCGCGGGATAACACCGGGGAGCTGTTTTTT. Protein sequence: CASSVSRDNTGELFF.

V is TRBV20-1 and J is TRBJ1-4, with D unresolved. Trimming stripped 3 bases from V and 10 bases from J, with 9 bases between. Germline V lookup: CDR1 DFQATT, CDR2 SNEGSKA (reference sequence). The CDR3 spans 11 residues. DNA for the CDR3: TGCAGTGCTAGTGGGGAGGGAAAACTGTTTTTT. Its protein product is CSASGEGKLFF.

The V gene is TRBV28, the J gene TRBJ2-7, with 11 bases identical to TRBD1. This CDR3 has 15 residues. CDR1 is MDHEN, CDR2 SYDVKM, per germline. Trimming took 4 bases from V and 7 from J; bases not matched to a gene: 9. The CDR3 here is CASSSAGQGDREQYF. The CDR3 nucleotides read TGTGCCAGCAGTTCAGCGGGACAGGGGGACCGAGAGCAGTACTTC. The full variable domain, rest sourced from reference TRBV28 and TRBJ2-7, is DVKVTQSSRYLVKRTGEKVFLECVQDMDHENMFWYRQDPGLGLRLIYFSYDVKMKEKGDIPEGYSVSREKKERFSLILESASTNQTSMYLCASSSAGQGDREQYFGPGTRLTVT.

This clone showed up just a few times. This chain connects TRBV11-2 to TRBJ2-2, with D possibly being TRBD1 (6 bases). The length of the CDR3 is 15 residues. CDR1 SGHAT and CDR2 FQNNGV come from the germline V gene. V was pared by 6 bases and J by 6 bases, with 17 bases between. CDR3 residues: CASSSTRGRAGELFF. The CDR3 DNA is TGTGCCAGCAGTTCGACCAGGGGACGCGCCGGGGAGCTGTTTTTT.

The chain couples TRBV4-2 to TRBJ1-4, with 9 nucleotides matching TRBD1. The germline V gene has CDR1 LGHNA and CDR2 YNFKEQ. J was trimmed by 4 bases and V by 1 base; bases with no gene match: 4. The CDR3 extends over 16 amino acids. CDR3 nucleotides: TGTGCCAGCAGCCAAGTCAAGGGACAGGGTAATGAAAAACTGTTTTTT. Residues: CASSQVKGQGNEKLFF.

This clone was picked up a small number of times. This chain connects TRBV27 to TRBJ2-7, with 8 bases aligning to TRBD1. Germline-derived CDR1 and CDR2 are MNHEY and SMNVEV (reference sequence). V was pared by 2 bases and J by 6 bases, with 6 bases of the junction left unmatched. The CDR3 extends over 14 amino acids. The CDR3 nucleotides are TGTGCCAGCAGTTTAACCAGGGGGCTAGGCGAGCAGTACTTC. This codes for CASSLTRGLGEQYF.

This clone was seen once. The chain employs TRBV19 and TRBJ2-5; tentative D call: TRBD1 (6 bases). This CDR3 is 14 amino acids long. Per germline, CDR1 LNHDA and CDR2 SQIVND (reference sequence). V shed 3 bases and J shed 3 bases, with 11 bases lying between them. The CDR3 coding sequence is TGTGCCAGTAGTATCCAGGGGTTGGAAGAGACCCAGTACTTC. This encodes CASSIQGLEETQYF.

This clone is categorized as medium-sized (0.01 to 0.1%). V is TRBV6-5 and J is TRBJ2-2, with no clear D. V lost 5 bases to trimming and J lost 5 bases, with 9 bases between them. The CDR3 consists of 13 residues. Germline V gene sequence: CDR1 MNHEY, CDR2 SVGAGI. CDR3 loop: CASSPAETGELFF. CDR3 DNA: TGTGCCAGCAGTCCCGCGGAGACCGGGGAGCTGTTTTTT.

This clone was observed many times. The gene calls are TRBV1 and TRBJ1-2; the table assigns TRBD1, which was not confirmed against the DNA. TRBV1 is designated a pseudogene. The CDR3 sequence is 15 residues long. CDR3 amino acids: CTSSQAGQGGYGYTF. The CDR3 region has the DNA TGCACCAGCAGCCAGGCGGGACAGGGAGGCTATGGCTACACCTTC.

This clone occurred a few times. The rearrangement joins TRBV28 to TRBJ1-2; 8 bases map to TRBD1. Germline lookup yields CDR1 MDHEN and CDR2 SYDVKM. With 5 bases clipped from V and 6 bases from J, the junction kept 14 bases outside the gene matches. This CDR3 is 16 amino acids long. In DNA form, the CDR3 reads TGTGCCAGCAGTGAGTGGACAGGGAAGGCCGTAAATGGCTACACCTTC. This codes for CASSEWTGKAVNGYTF.

The V gene is TRBV10-3, the J gene TRBJ1-2, with 7 bases lining up with TRBD1. J lost 8 bases, V lost 6 bases, and 12 bases had no gene match. This CDR3 region has 14 residues. The germline V gene encodes CDR1 ENHRY and CDR2 SYGVKD. CDR3 loop: CAISGGDSWRGYTF. DNA for the CDR3: TGTGCCATCAGCGGAGGGGACAGCTGGCGCGGCTACACCTTC.

The genes are TRBV7-3 and TRBJ2-3; 13 nucleotides line up with TRBD2. The V and J ends lost 5 bases and 6 bases, in that order; junction bases with no gene match: 11. CDR1 SGHTA and CDR2 FQGTGA come from the germline V gene. The CDR3 sequence is 17 residues long. The CDR3 DNA reads as TGTGCCAGCAGCCTCAACCTGACTAGCGGGGGGAAGGATACGCAGTATTTT. The encoded protein is CASSLNLTSGGKDTQYF.